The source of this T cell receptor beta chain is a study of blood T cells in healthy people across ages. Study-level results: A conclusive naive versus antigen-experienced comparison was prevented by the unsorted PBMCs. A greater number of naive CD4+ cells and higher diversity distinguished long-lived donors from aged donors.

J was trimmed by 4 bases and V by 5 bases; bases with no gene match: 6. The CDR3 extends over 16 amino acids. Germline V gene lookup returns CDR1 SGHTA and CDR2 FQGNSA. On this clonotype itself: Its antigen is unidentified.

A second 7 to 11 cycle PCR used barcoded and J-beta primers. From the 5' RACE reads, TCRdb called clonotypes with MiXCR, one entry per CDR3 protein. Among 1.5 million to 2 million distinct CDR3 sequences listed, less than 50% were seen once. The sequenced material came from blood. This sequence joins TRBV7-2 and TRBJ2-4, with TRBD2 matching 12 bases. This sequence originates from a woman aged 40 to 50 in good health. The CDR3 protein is CASSKATSGGKNIQYF. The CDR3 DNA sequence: TGTGCCAGCAGCAAAGCGACTAGCGGGGGAAAAAACATTCAGTACTTC.